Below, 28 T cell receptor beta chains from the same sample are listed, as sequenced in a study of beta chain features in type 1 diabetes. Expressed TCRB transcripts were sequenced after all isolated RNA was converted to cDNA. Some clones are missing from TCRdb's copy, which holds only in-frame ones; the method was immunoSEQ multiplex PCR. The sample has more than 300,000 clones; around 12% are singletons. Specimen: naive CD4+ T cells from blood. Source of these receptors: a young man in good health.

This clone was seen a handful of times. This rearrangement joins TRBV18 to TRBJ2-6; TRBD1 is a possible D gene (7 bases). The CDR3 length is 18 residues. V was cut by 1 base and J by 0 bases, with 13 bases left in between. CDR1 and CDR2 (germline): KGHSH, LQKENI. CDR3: CASSPLAGQTSGANVLTF. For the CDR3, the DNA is TGTGCCAGCTCACCACTTGCGGGACAGACCTCTGGGGCCAACGTCCTGACTTTC.

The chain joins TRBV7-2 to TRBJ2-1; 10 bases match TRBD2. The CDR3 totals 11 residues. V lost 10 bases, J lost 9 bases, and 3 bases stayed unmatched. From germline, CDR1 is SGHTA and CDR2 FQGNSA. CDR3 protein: CATLAGVEQFF. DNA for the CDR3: TGTGCCACGCTAGCGGGAGTTGAGCAGTTCTTC. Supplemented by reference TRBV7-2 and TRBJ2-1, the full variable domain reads GAGVSQSPSNKVTEKGKDVELRCDPISGHTALYWYRQSLGQGLEFLIYFQGNSAPDKSGLPSDRFSAERTGGSVSTLTIQRTQQEDSAVYLCATLAGVEQFFGPGTRLTVL.

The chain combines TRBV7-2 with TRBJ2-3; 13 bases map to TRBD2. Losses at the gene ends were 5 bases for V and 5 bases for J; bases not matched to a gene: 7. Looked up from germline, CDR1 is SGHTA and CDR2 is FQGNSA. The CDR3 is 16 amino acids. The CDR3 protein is CASSTAGTSGVDTQYF. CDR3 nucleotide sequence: TGTGCCAGCAGCACAGCAGGGACTAGCGGGGTAGATACGCAGTATTTT.

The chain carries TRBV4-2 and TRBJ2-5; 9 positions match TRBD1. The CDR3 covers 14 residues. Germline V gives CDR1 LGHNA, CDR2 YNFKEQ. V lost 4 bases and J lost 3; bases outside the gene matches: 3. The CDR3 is CASSLGQGKETQYF. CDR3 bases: TGTGCCAGCAGCCTGGGACAGGGAAAAGAGACCCAGTACTTC.

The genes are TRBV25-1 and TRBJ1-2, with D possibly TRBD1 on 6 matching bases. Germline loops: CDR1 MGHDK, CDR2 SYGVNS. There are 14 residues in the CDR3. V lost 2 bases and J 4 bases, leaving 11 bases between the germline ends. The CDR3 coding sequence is TGTGCCAGCAGTGAACAGGGGATCGTCTATGGCTACACCTTC. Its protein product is CASSEQGIVYGYTF.

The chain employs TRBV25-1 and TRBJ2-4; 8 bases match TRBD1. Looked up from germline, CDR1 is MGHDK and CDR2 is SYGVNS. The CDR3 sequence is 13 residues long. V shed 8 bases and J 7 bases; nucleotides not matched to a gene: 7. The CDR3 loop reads CASGPTGANIQYF. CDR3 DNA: TGTGCCAGCGGCCCGACAGGGGCGAACATTCAGTACTTC.

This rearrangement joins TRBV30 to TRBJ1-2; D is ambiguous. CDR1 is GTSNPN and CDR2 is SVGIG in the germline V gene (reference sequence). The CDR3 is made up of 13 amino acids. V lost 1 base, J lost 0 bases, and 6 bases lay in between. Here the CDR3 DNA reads TGTGCCTGGAGTGAACTTGCTAACTATGGCTACACCTTC. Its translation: CAWSELANYGYTF.

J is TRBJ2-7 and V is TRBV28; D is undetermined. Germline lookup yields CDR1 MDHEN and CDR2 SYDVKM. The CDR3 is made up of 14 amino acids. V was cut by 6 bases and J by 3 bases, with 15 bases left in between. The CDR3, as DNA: TGTGCCAGCAGCCTAGATCAAGGAATCTACGAGCAGTACTTC. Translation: CASSLDQGIYEQYF.

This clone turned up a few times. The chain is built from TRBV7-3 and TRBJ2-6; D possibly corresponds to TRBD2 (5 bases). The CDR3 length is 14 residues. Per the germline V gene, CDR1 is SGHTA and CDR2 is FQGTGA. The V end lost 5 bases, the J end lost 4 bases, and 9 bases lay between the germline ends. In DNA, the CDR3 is TGTGCCAGCAGCCCCCTAGCCGGGGCCAACGTCCTGACTTTC. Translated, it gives CASSPLAGANVLTF.

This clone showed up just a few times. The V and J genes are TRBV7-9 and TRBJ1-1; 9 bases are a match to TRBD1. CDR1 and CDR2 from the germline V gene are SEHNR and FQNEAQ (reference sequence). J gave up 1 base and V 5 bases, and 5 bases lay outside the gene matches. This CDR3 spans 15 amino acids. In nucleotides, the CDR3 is TGTGCCAGCAGCGAGCACAGGGGGCAGAACACTGAAGCTTTCTTT. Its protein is CASSEHRGQNTEAFF.

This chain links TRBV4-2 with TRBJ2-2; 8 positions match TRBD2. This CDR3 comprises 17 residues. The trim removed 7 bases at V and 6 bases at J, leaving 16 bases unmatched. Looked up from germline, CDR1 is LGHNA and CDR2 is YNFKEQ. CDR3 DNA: TGTGCCAGCACCACTATCCAAGCGGGGGAGTGGCCCGGGGAGCTGTTTTTT. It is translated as CASTTIQAGEWPGELFF.

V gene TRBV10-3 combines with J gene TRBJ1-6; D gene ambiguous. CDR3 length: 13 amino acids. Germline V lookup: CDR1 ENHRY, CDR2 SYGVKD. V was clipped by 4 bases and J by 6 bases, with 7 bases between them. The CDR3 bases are TGTGCCATCAGTGCATTGAGTAATTCACCCCTCCACTTT. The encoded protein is CAISALSNSPLHF.

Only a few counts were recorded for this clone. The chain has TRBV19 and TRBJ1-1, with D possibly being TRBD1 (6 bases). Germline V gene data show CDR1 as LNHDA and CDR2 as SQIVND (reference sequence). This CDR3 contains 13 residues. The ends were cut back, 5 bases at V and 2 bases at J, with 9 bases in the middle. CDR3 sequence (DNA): TGTGCCAGTAGTCAGGGGCTTAACACTGAAGCTTTCTTT. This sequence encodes CASSQGLNTEAFF.

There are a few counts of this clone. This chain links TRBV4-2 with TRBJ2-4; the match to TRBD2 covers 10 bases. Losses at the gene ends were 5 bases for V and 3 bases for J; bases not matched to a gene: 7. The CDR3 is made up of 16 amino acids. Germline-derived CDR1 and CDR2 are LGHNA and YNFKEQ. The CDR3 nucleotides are TGTGCCAGCAGCAATGGGGGACTAGCGTACAAAAACATTCAGTACTTC. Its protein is CASSNGGLAYKNIQYF.

CDR3 bases: TGTGCCAGCAGTTGGGACAGGGGCCAAACCGGTTCCTACGAGCAGTACTTC. Its protein product is CASSWDRGQTGSYEQYF. The V and J genes are TRBV27 and TRBJ2-7, with 10 bases matching TRBD1. Germline CDR1 reads MNHEY; CDR2 reads SMNVEV (reference sequence). This CDR3 contains 17 residues. The J segment lost 1 base and the V segment lost 4 bases, leaving 10 bases of the junction unmatched.

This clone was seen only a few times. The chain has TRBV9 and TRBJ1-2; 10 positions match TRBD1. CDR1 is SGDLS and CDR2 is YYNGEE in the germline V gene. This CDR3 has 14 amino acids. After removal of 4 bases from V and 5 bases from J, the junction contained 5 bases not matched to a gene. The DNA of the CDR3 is TGTGCCAGCAGCAAACCGGGACAGGGGTATGGCTACACCTTC. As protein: CASSKPGQGYGYTF.

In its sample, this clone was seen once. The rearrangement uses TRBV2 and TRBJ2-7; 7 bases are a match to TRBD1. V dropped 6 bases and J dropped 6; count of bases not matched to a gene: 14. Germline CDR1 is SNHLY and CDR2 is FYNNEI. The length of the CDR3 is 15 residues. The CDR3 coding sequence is TGTGCCAGCAGCGGGATTCGACAGGGAACCGCCGAGCAGTACTTC. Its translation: CASSGIRQGTAEQYF.

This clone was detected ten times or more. CDR3 sequence: CARTGRTNQPQHF. CDR3 nucleotide sequence: TGCGCCAGAACTGGACGGACTAATCAGCCCCAGCATTTT. This chain connects TRBV23-1 to TRBJ1-5, with no clear D. TRBV23-1 is reported as an ORF; its role is uncertain. The CDR3 runs to 13 residues. V lost 9 bases, J lost 4 bases, and 13 bases lay in between.

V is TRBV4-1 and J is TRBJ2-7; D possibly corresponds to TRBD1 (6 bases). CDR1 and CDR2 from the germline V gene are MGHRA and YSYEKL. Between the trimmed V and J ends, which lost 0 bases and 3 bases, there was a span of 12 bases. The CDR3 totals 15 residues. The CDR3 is CASSQDRQGFYEQYF. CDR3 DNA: TGCGCCAGCAGCCAAGATCGTCAGGGGTTCTACGAGCAGTACTTC.

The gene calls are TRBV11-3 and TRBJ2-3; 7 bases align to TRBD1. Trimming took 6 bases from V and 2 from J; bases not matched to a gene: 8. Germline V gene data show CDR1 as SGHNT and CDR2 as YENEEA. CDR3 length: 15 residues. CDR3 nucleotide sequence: TGTGCCAGCAGTCCGACGGGACAGACCACAGATACGCAGTATTTT. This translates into CASSPTGQTTDTQYF.

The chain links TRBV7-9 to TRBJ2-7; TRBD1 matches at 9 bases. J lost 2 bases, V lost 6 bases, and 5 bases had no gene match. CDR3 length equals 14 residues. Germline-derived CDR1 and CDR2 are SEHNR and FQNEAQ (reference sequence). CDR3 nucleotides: TGTGCCAGCAGTCAGACAGGGGGACCCTACGAGCAGTACTTC. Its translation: CASSQTGGPYEQYF.

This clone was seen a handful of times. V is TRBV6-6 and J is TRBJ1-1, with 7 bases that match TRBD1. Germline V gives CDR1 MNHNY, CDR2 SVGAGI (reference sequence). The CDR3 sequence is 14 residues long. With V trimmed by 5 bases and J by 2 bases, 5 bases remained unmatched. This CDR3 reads CASSTTGPNTEAFF. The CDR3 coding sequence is TGTGCCAGCAGTACGACAGGGCCTAACACTGAAGCTTTCTTT.

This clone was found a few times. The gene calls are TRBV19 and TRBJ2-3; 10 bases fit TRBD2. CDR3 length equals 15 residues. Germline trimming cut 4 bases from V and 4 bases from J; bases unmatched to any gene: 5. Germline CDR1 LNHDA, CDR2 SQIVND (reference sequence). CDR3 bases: TGTGCCAGTAGTACCCTAGCGGGAGCCCCAGATACGCAGTATTTT. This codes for CASSTLAGAPDTQYF.

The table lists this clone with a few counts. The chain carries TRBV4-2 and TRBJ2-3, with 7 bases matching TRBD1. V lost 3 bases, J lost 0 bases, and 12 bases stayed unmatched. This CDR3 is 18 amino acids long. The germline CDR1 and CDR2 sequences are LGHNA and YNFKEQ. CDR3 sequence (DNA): TGTGCCAGCAGCCAGGCGCCTGGGACAGTTACTAGCACAGATACGCAGTATTTT. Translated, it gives CASSQAPGTVTSTDTQYF.

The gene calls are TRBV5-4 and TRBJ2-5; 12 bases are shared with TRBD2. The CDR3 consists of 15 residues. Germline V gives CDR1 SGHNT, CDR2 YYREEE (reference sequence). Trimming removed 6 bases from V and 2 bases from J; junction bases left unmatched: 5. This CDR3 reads CASTATSGSQETQYF. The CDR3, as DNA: TGTGCCAGCACCGCGACTAGCGGGAGTCAAGAGACCCAGTACTTC.

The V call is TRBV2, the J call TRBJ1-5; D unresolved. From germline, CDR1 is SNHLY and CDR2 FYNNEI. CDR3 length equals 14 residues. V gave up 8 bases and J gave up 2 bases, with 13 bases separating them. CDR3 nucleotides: TGTGCCAGCCTTCCGGACGGGGGCAATCAGCCCCAGCATTTT. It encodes CASLPDGGNQPQHF.

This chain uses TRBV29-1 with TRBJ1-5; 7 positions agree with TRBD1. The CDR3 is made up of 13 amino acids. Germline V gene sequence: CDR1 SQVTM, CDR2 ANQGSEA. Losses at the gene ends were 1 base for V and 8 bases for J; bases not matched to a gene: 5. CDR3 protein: CSVEVQGGEPQHF. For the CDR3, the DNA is TGCAGCGTTGAAGTCCAGGGGGGAGAGCCCCAGCATTTT.

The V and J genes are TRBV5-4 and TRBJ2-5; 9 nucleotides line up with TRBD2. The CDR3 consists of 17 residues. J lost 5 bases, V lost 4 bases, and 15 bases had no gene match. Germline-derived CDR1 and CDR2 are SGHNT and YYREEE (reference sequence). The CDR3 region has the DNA TGTGCCAGCAGCCCGGCGGGCGGGGGGGCCGGATGGGAGACCCAGTACTTC. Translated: CASSPAGGGAGWETQYF.